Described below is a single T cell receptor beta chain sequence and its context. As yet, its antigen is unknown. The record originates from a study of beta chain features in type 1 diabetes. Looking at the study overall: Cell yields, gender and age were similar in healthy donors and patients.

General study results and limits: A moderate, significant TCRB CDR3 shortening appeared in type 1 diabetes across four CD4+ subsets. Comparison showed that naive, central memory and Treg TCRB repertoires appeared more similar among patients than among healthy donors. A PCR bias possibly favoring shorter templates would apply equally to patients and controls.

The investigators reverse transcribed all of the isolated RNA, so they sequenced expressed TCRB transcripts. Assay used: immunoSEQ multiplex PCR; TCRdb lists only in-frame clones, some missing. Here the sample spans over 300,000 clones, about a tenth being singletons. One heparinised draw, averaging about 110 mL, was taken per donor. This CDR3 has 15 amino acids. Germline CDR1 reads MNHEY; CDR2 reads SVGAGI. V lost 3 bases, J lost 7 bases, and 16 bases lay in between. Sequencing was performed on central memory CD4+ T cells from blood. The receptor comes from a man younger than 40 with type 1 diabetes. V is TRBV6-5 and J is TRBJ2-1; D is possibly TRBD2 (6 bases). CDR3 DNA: TGTGCCAGCAGTTATGCGGGGATCTTCGGGAATGAGCAGTTCTTC. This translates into CASSYAGIFGNEQFF.